Following are 2 T cell receptor beta chains from one sample sequenced in a study of T cell repertoires in cytomegalovirus infection. A single record per CDR3 protein comes from TCRdb applying MiXCR to the reads. The sample shows roughly 860,000 distinct CDR3 sequences, 30% to 35% of them seen only once. Their antigen targets remain unknown. The sequenced sample was cultured CD8+ T cells from PBMCs, obtained from culture after CMV antigen stimulation. The receptors shown here come from a human donor in good health (CMV status not recorded). Some clones in this sample may be carry-over from other donors' samples.

This clonotype was seen only once. This chain links TRBV6-5 with TRBJ1-5, with TRBD1 matching over 10 bases. V was pared by 3 bases and J by 8 bases, with 4 bases of the junction left unmatched. Germline loops: CDR1 MNHEY, CDR2 SVGAGI. This CDR3 region has 14 residues. CDR3 sequence: CASSYSTGGEPQHF. The CDR3 DNA sequence: TGTGCCAGCAGTTATTCGACAGGGGGCGAGCCCCAGCATTTT.

This clonotype came up a few times. The chain carries TRBV20-1 and TRBJ2-3; the D is unclear. V lost 0 bases to trimming and J lost 0 bases, with 25 bases between them. The CDR3 spans 20 residues. The germline V gene encodes CDR1 DFQATT and CDR2 SNEGSKA (reference sequence). CDR3 sequence reads: CSARDIFGNLIRASTDTQYF. CDR3 bases: TGCAGTGCTAGAGATATTTTTGGGAACCTCATTCGGGCCAGCACAGATACGCAGTATTTT.